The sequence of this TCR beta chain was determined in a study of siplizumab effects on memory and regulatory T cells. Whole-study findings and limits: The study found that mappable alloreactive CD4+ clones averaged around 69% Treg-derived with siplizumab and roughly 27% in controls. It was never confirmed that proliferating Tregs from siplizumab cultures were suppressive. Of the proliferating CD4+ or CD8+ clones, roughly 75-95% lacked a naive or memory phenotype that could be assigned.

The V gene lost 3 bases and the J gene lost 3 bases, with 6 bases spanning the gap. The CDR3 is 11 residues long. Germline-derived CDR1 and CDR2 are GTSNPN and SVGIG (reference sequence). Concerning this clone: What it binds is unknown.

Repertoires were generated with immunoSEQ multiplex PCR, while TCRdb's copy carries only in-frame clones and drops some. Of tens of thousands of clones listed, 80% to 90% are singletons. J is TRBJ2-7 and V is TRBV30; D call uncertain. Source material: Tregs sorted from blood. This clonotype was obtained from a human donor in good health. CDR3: CAWSGLYEQYF. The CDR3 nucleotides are TGTGCCTGGAGCGGCCTCTACGAGCAGTACTTC.